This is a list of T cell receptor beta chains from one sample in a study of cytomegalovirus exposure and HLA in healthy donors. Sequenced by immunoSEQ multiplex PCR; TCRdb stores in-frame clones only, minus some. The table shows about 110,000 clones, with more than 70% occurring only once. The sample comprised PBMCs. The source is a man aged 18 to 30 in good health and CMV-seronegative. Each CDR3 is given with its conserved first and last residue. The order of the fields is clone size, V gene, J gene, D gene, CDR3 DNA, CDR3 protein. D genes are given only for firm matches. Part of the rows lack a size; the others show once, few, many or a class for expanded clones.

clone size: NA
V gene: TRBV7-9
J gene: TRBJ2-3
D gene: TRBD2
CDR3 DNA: TGTGCCAGCAGCTTAGACTCTAGCGGGGGGGGCACAGATACGCAGTATTTT
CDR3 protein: CASSLDSSGGGTDTQYF

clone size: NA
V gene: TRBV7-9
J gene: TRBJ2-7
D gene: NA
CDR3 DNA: TGTGCCAGCAGCAGAAGGGAGGACTTAGGCTACGAGCAGTACTTC
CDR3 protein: CASSRREDLGYEQYF

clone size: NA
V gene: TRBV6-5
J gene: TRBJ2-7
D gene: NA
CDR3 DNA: TGTGCCAGCAGAACGAATGGAGGCGAGCAGTACTTC
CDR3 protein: CASRTNGGEQYF

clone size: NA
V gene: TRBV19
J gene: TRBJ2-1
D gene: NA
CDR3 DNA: TGTGCCAGTAGTATAGGAAGGGGGAATGAGCAGTTCTTC
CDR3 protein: CASSIGRGNEQFF

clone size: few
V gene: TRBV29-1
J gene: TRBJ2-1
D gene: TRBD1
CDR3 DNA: TGCAGCGTCCGCAGGGGGAACCTTTACAATGAGCAGTTCTTC
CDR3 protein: CSVRRGNLYNEQFF

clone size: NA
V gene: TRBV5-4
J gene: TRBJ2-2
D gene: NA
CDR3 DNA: TGTGCCAGCAGCTTGCCAACGAACACCGGGGAGCTGTTTTTT
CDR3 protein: CASSLPTNTGELFF

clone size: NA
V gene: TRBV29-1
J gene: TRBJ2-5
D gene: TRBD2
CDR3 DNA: TGCAGCGTGGGGACTAGCGGGGGCCAAGAGACCCAGTACTTC
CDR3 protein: CSVGTSGGQETQYF

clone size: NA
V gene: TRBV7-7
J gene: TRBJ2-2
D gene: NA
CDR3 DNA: TGTGCCAGCGGCCGGAGTTTCGCCGGGGAGCTGTTTTTT
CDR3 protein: CASGRSFAGELFF

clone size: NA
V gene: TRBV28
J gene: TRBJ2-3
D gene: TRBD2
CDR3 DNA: TGTGCCAGCAGGCTCAGGACTAGCGGGGTAGATACGCAGTATTTT
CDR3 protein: CASRLRTSGVDTQYF

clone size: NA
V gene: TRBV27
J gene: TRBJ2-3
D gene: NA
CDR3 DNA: TGTGCCAGCTCAAAGGGGGATACGCAGTATTTT
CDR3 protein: CASSKGDTQYF

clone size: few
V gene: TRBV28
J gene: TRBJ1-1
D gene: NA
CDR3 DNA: TGTGCCAGCACCATTGGGGGGGCAGCTTTCTTT
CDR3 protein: CASTIGGAAFF

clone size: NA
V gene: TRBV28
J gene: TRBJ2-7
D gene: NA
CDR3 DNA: TGTGCCAGCAGTTTGGAGGGCCACGAGCAGTACTTC
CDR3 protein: CASSLEGHEQYF

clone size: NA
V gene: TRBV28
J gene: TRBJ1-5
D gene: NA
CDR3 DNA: TGTGCCAGCAGTTCCCTCCACGGGGTCCAGCCCCAGCATTTT
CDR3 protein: CASSSLHGVQPQHF

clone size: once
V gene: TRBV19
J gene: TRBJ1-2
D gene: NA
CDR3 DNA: TGTGCCAGCGCAAAGGACAGTCTGGGGAGCTACACCTTC
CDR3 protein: CASAKDSLGSYTF

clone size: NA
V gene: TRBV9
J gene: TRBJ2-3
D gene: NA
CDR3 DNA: TGTGCCAGCAGCGTAGCTATTATGGATACGCAGTATTTT
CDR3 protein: CASSVAIMDTQYF

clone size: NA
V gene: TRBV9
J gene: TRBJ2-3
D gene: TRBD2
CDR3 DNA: TGTGCCAGCAGCTCCGGCCTACTAGCGGGTGAAGATACGCAGTATTTT
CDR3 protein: CASSSGLLAGEDTQYF

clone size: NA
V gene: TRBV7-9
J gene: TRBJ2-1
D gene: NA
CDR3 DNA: TGTGCCAGCCCATGGCACAATGAGCAGTTCTTC
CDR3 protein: CASPWHNEQFF

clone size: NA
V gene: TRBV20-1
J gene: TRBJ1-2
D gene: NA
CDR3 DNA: TGCAGGGCGGGGCAGGTCGATGGCTACACCTTC
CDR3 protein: CRAGQVDGYTF

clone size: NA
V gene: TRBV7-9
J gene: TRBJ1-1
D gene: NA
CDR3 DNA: TGTTCCAGCAGCTTAGACTTTTCTGAAGCTTTCTTT
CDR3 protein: CSSSLDFSEAFF

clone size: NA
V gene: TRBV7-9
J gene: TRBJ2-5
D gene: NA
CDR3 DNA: TGTGCCAGCAGCTTAAGTGAGCAAGAGACCCAGTACTTC
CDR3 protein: CASSLSEQETQYF

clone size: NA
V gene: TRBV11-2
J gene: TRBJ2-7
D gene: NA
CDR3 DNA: TGTGCCAGCAGCTTAGTCCCCGCAGGCCCCCTGGGCGAGCAGTACTTC
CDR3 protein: CASSLVPAGPLGEQYF

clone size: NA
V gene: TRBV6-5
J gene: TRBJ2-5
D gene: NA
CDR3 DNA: TGTGCCAGCGGGTCGGGGTGGCCCCAGTACTTC
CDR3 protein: CASGSGWPQYF

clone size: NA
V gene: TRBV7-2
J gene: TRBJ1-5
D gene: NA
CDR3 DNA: TGTGCCAGCAGCTTAGTATCTAGTAGCAATCAGCCCCAGCATTTT
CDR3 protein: CASSLVSSSNQPQHF

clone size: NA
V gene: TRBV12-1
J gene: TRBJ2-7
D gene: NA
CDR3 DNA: TGTGCCAGCAGCCACCCTCCGGCCTCCCCACCTAGGGAGCAGTACTTC
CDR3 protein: CASSHPPASPPREQYF

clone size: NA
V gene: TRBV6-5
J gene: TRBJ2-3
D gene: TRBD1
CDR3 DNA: TGTGCCAGCAGCCGGGACAGCGTGCGGGATACGCAGTATTTT
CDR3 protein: CASSRDSVRDTQYF

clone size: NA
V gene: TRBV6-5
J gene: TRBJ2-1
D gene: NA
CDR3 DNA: TGTGCCAGCAGTTCGTCGACCCCGCAGGGGAAACAGTTCTTC
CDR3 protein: CASSSSTPQGKQFF

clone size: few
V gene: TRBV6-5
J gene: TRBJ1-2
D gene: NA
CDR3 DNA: TGTGCCAGCAGTTACTACACTAACTATGGCTACACCTTC
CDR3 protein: CASSYYTNYGYTF

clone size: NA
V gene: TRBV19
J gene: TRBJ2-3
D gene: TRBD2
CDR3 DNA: TGTGCCAGTAGTTCCTCTAGCGGGTTCTCCACAGATACGCAGTATTTT
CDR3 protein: CASSSSSGFSTDTQYF

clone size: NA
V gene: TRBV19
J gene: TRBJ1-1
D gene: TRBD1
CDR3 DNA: TGTGCCAGTACCCCGGACAGGGGAACTGAAGCTTTCTTT
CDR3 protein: CASTPDRGTEAFF

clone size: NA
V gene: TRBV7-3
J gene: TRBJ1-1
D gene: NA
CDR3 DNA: TGTGCCAGCAGCTTACTGGGAGGAGGCACTGAAGCTTTCTTT
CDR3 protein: CASSLLGGGTEAFF

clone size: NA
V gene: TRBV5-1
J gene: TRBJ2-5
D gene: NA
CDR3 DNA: TGCGCCAGCAGCGGAGTACCAACAGGGGGCGGGGGGCAAGAGACCCAGTACTTC
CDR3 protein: CASSGVPTGGGGQETQYF

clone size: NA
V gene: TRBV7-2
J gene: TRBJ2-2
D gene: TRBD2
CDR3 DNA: TGTGCCAGCAGCTTAGGTGGGGGGGGGTTCACCGGGGAGCTGTTTTTT
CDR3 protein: CASSLGGGGFTGELFF

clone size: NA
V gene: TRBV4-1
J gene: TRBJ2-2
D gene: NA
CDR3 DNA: TGCGCCAGCAGCCGGGCTGCAGAGTTTGGGGCCACCGGGGAGCTGTTTTTT
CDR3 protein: CASSRAAEFGATGELFF

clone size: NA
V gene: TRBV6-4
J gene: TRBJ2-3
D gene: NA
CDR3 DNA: TGTGCCAGCAGTGCAGGGGGGCGAACAGATACGCAGTATTTT
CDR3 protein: CASSAGGRTDTQYF

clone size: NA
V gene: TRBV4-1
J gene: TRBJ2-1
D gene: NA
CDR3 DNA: TGCGCCAGCAGCCAAGAGTATAGCCGTGAGCAGTTCTTC
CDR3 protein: CASSQEYSREQFF

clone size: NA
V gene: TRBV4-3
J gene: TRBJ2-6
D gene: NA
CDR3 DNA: TGCGCCAGCAGCCAAGACAGGACCTTGACTAGCTCTGGGGCCAACGTCCTGACTTTC
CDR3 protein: CASSQDRTLTSSGANVLTF

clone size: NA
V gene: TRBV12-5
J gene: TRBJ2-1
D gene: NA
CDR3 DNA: TGTGCTAGTGGCTCCACAGGGAGAGGTGAGCAGTTCTTC
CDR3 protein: CASGSTGRGEQFF